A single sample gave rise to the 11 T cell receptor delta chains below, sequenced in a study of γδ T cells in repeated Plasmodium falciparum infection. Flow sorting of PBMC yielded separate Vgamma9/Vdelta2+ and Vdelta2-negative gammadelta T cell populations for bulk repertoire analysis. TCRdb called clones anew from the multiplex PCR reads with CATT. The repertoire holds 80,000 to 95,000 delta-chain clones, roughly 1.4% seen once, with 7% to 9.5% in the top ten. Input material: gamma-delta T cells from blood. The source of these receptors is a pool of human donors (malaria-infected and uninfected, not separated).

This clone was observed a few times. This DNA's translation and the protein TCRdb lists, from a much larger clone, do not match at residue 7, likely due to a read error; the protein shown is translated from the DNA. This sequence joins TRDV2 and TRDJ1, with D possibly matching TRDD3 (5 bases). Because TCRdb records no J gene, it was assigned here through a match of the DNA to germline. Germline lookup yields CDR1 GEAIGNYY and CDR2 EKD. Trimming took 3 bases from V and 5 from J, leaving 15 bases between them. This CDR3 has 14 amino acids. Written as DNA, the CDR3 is TGTGCCTGTGACGCCATAAGGGGAAAGGATAAACTCATCTTT. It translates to CACDAIRGKDKLIF.

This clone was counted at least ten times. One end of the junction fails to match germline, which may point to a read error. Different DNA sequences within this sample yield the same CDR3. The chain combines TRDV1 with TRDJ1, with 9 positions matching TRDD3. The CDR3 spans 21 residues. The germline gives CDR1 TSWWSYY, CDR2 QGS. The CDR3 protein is CALGETTGLLWGIRYTDKLIF. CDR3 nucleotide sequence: TGTGCTCTTGGGGAAACCACCGGCCTTCTTTGGGGGATAAGGTACACAGATAAACTCATCTTT.

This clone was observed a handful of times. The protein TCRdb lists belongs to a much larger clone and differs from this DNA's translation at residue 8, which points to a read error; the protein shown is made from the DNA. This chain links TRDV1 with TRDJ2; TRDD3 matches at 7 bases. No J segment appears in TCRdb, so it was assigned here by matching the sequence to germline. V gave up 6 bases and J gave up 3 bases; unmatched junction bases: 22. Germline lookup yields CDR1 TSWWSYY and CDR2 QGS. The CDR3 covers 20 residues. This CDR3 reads CALGPFFQPRDTSLTAQLFF. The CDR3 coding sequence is TGTGCTCTTGGTCCTTTCTTCCAACCGAGGGATACTTCCCTGACAGCACAACTCTTCTTT.

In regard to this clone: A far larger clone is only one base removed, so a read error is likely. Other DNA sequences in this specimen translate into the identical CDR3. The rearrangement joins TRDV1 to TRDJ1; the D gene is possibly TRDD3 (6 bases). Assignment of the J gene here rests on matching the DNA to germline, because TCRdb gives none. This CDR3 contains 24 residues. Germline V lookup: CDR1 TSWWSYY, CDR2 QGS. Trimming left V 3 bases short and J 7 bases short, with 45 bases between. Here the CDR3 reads CALGELGLPLNSLSLGDPSPKLIF. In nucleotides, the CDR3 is TGTGCTCTTGGGGAGCTAGGATTGCCTTTGAACTCCCTTAGTCTTGGGGATCCCTCCCCTAAACTCATCTTT.

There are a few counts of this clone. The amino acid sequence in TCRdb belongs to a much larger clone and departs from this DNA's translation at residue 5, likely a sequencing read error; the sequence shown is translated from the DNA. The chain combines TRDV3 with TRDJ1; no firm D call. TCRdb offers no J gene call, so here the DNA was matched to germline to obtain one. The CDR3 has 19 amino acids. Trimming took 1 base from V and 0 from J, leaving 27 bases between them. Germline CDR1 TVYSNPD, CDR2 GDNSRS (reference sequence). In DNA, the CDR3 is TGTGCCTTTACAGTTCGGTCCAACGGAGGGTTGGACTACACCGATAAACTCATCTTT. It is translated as CAFTVRSNGGLDYTDKLIF.

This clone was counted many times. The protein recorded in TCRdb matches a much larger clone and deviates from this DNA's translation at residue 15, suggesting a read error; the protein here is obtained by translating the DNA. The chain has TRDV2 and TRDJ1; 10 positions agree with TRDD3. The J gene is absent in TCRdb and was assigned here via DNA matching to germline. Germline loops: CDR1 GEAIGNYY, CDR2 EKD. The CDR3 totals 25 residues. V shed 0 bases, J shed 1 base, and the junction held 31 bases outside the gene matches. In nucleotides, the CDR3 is TGTGCCTGTGACACCGTCGGTCTGGGGGGATACGCGGCGAACCACGTATCCGAGACCACCGATAAACTCATCTTT. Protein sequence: CACDTVGLGGYAANHVSETTDKLIF.

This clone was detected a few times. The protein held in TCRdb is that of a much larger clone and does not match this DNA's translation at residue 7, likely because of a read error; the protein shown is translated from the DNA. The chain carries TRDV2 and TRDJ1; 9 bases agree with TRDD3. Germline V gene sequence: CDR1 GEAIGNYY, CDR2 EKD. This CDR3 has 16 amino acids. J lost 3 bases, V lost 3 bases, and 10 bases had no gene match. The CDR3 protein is CACDALRGDTSDKLIF. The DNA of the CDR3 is TGTGCCTGTGACGCCCTACGGGGGGATACATCCGATAAACTCATCTTT.

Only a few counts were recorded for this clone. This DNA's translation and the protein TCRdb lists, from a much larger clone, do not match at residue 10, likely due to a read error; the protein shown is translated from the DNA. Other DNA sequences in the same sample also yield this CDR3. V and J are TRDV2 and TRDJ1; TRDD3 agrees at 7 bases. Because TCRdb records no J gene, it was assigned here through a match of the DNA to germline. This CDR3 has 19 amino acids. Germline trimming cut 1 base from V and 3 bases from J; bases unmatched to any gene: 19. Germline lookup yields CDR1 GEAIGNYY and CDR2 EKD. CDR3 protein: CACDTLRGGQPFEPDKLIF. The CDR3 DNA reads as TGTGCCTGTGACACATTGCGTGGGGGACAGCCTTTCGAGCCCGATAAACTCATCTTT.

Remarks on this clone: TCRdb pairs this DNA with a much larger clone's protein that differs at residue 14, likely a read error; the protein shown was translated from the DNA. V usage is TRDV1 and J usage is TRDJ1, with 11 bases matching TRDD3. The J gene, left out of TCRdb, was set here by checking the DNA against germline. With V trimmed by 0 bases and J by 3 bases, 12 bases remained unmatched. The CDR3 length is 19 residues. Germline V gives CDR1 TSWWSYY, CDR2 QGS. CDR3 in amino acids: CALGELPAGGYYYADKLIF. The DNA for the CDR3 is TGTGCTCTTGGGGAACTCCCGGCTGGGGGATACTACTACGCCGATAAACTCATCTTT.

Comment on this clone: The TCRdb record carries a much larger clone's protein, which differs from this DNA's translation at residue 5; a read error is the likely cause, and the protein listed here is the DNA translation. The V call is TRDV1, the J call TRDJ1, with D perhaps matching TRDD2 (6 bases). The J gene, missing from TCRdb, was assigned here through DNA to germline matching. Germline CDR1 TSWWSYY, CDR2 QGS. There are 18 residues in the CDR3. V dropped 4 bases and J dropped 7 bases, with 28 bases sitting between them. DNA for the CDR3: TGTGCTCTTGGGGGAGCCTTCTTCCTCGACGGGAGAGGGGGTAAACTCATCTTT. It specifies CALGGAFFLDGRGGKLIF.

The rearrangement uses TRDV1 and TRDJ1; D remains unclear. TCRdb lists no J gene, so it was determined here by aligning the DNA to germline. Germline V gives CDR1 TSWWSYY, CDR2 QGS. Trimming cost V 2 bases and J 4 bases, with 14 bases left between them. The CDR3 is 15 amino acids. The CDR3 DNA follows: TGTGCTCTTGGGGAAGATTTTAGCCCCTACGATAAACTCATCTTT. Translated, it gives CALGEDFSPYDKLIF.